The rows below give T cell receptor beta chains drawn from one sample of a study of blood T cell repertoires in COVID-19. Here immunoSEQ multiplex PCR was the method, and the copy in TCRdb shows in-frame clones only, minus some. This table has about 210,000 clones, about 85% appearing once. Sequenced sample: peripheral blood. These receptors all come from a man between 70 and 80 years old with acute or convalescent COVID-19. Each CDR3 is given with its conserved first and last residue.

J: TRBJ2-5; V: TRBV11-2; CDR3: CASSPGTGGETQYF
J: TRBJ2-7; V: TRBV7-2; CDR3: CASSSSLTESYEQYF
J: TRBJ2-2; V: TRBV19; CDR3: CASSPEYRGELFF
J: TRBJ1-1; V: TRBV7-3; CDR3: CASSLTPGGTEAFF
J: TRBJ2-3; V: TRBV7-2; CDR3: CASSPAAPAGDTQYF
J: TRBJ1-2; V: TRBV7-8; CDR3: CASSPPSQPNYGYTF
J: TRBJ2-1; V: TRBV28; CDR3: CASSLGVYNEQFF
J: TRBJ2-7; V: TRBV3-1/TRBV3-2; CDR3: CASSPRGVDEQYF
J: TRBJ1-1; V: TRBV12-3/TRBV12-4; CDR3: CASNLRGHTEAFF
J: TRBJ1-1; V: TRBV19; CDR3: CASQKWGGMNTEAFF